The clone carrying this T cell receptor (beta chain) was seen only once. Antigen: not known. This CDR3 is built from 13 residues. CDR1 is ENHRY, CDR2 SYGVKD, per germline. Trimming took 7 bases from V and 2 from J, leaving 11 bases between them. The data were taken from a study of post-analysis software for immune sequencing data. On the study more broadly: The patients showed relapsing-remitting, secondary progressive and progressive-relapsing multiple sclerosis courses.

Whole-study findings and limits: Strong co-clustering by F measure was seen for same-batch samples. There was significantly lower normalized Chao1 diversity in multiple sclerosis patients than in controls. The study found TRBV5-6, TRBV5-1 and TRBV20-1 among a handful of TRBV segments more frequent in patients than controls.

Presence of unique molecular identifiers characterized the TCR beta cDNA libraries. TCRdb re-called the PCR reads with MiXCR, one entry per CDR3 protein. Among approximately 260,000 distinct CDR3 sequences listed, around 34% were seen once. The sequence derives from a girl aged 5-17 years with multiple sclerosis. Sequenced material: blood. V usage is TRBV10-3 and J usage is TRBJ2-5; D is undetermined. The CDR3, as DNA: TGTGCCATCAAGCCGGACGCTCAAGAGACCCAGTACTTC. This codes for CAIKPDAQETQYF.